These 19 T cell receptor beta chains came from one sample sequenced in a study of T-cell memory formation after mild COVID-19. Via MiXCR, TCRdb re-called the 5' RACE reads, giving one row per CDR3 protein. The data contain about 90,000 distinct CDR3 sequences, roughly 16% of them singletons. The sequenced material came from PBMCs or a T cell subset sorted from them (not recorded which). These receptors were collected from a man between 18 and 29 years old who had mild COVID-19 (a few samples of this study predate the infection). Cell type and time point are not known.

The gene calls are TRBV4-1 and TRBJ2-1; D is perhaps TRBD1 (6 bases). Trimming removed 4 bases at V and 10 bases at J, with 17 bases between. CDR3 length: 14 residues. Per germline, CDR1 MGHRA and CDR2 YSYEKL. The CDR3 reads CASSPYGAQGEQFF. The CDR3 region has the DNA TGCGCCAGCAGCCCCTATGGGGCTCAGGGGGAGCAGTTCTTC.

The CDR3 region has the DNA TGTGCCAGCTCAATACCAGCCGGGGAGCTGTTTTTT. It encodes CASSIPAGELFF. The chain employs TRBV18 and TRBJ2-2; the D is unclear. Germline CDR1 and CDR2: KGHSH and LQKENI. The CDR3 sequence is 12 residues long. The ends were cut back, 5 bases at V and 6 bases at J, with 7 bases in the middle.

The chain joins TRBV6-2 or TRBV6-3 to TRBJ2-7, with a possible D match to TRBD1 (5 bases). The V gene's germline CDR1 is MNHEY and CDR2 SVGEGT. V gave up 0 bases and J gave up 6 bases, with 9 bases separating them. This CDR3 region has 13 residues. The CDR3 reads CASSYSQGGEQYV. The CDR3 nucleotides read TGTGCCAGCAGTTACTCTCAGGGTGGCGAGCAGTACGTC.

The chain carries TRBV5-1 and TRBJ1-1, with TRBD1 as a possible D gene (6 bases). The CDR3 covers 14 residues. Trimming pared 2 bases from V and 5 bases from J, leaving 13 bases between. From germline, CDR1 is SGHRS and CDR2 YFSETQ. The CDR3 DNA is TGCGCCAGCAGCTTTAACAGGGTAGGGACTGAAGCTTTCTTT. This translates into CASSFNRVGTEAFF.

This clonotype was counted only a few times. This chain links TRBV6-1 with TRBJ2-5; the D is unclear. Germline-derived CDR1 and CDR2 are MNHNS and SASEGT. Trimming pared 1 base from V and 0 bases from J, leaving 6 bases between. CDR3 length: 14 amino acids. The CDR3 sequence: CASSEGADQETQYF. The DNA of the CDR3 is TGTGCCAGCAGTGAAGGTGCAGACCAAGAGACCCAGTACTTC.

The chain carries TRBV27 and TRBJ1-1, with unresolved D. Germline V lookup: CDR1 MNHEY, CDR2 SMNVEV (reference sequence). This CDR3 is built from 15 residues. V lost 5 bases and J lost 2, with 15 bases in between. This CDR3 is CASSPTSRQNTEAFF. The CDR3 DNA sequence: TGTGCCAGCAGTCCCACCTCCAGGCAAAACACTGAAGCTTTCTTT.

This clonotype was detected ten times or more. The chain joins TRBV5-1 to TRBJ2-7; TRBD1 aligns across 8 bases. The CDR3 runs 15 residues. Germline CDR1 and CDR2: SGHRS and YFSETQ. V lost 5 bases and J lost 2; bases outside the gene matches: 9. CDR3 DNA sequence: TGCGCCAGCAGATATACACGGGACAGGCCCTACGAGCAGTACTTC. Encoded protein: CASRYTRDRPYEQYF.

The rearrangement joins TRBV23-1 to TRBJ2-1; possibly TRBD1 for D (6 bases). TRBV23-1 is an ORF for which the function is uncertain. CDR3 size: 15 residues. V was shortened by 4 bases and J by 1 base, with 11 bases between the two germline ends. CDR3 coding DNA: TGCGCCAGCAGTCGAAGCAGGGGTTCCTACAATGAGCAGTTCTTC. This sequence encodes CASSRSRGSYNEQFF.

The chain carries TRBV29-1 and TRBJ2-3; the D is unclear. The CDR3 length is 13 residues. The V gene's germline CDR1 is SQVTM and CDR2 ANQGSEA. With 4 bases removed from V and 3 bases from J, the gap between germline ends came to 11 bases. The CDR3 protein is CSVVWVWTDTQYF. The CDR3 DNA sequence: TGCAGCGTTGTTTGGGTATGGACAGATACGCAGTATTTT.

The chain recombines TRBV6-5 with TRBJ2-7; D is unresolved. From germline, CDR1 is MNHEY and CDR2 SVGAGI. The CDR3 length is 13 residues. V lost 0 bases and J lost 0, with 3 bases in between. For the CDR3, the DNA is TGTGCCAGCAGTTACTCAAGCTCCTACGAGCAGTACTTC. Translated, it gives CASSYSSSYEQYF.

In this sample, this clonotype turned up many times. V and J are TRBV15 and TRBJ2-1, with D perhaps TRBD2 (5 bases). The CDR3 spans 15 residues. Germline V gives CDR1 LNHNV, CDR2 YYDKDF (reference sequence). Deletions cut 3 bases from V and 5 bases from J, with 14 bases between. CDR3 protein: CATSRRTRPNNEQFF. CDR3 bases: TGTGCCACCAGCAGGCGAACTAGGCCGAACAATGAGCAGTTCTTC.

This clonotype was found a few times. The genes are TRBV5-1 and TRBJ2-1, with 9 bases identical to TRBD1. Trimming removed 6 bases from V and 6 bases from J; junction bases left unmatched: 4. The CDR3 extends over 13 amino acids. Germline V CDR1 and CDR2: SGHRS, YFSETQ. The CDR3 here is CASTDRGINEQFF. The CDR3 coding sequence is TGCGCCAGCACAGACAGGGGGATCAATGAGCAGTTCTTC.

This chain joins TRBV12-3 or TRBV12-4 and TRBJ1-2; no clear D gene. The CDR3 covers 14 residues. Trimming took off 3 bases at V and 0 bases at J, with 8 bases between the two ends. Here the CDR3 reads CASSLTSTNYGYTF. The CDR3 DNA reads TGTGCCAGCAGTTTGACGTCCACTAACTATGGCTACACCTTC.

This clonotype was detected many times. The chain carries TRBV4-3 and TRBJ1-2; 9 nucleotides align to TRBD1. V was pared by 0 bases and J by 4 bases, with 6 bases of the junction left unmatched. CDR3 length: 16 residues. Germline V gene sequence: CDR1 LGHNA, CDR2 YSLEER. The CDR3 DNA reads as TGCGCCAGCAGCCAAGAGTGGACAGGGGTCTCCTATGGCTACACCTTC. Its protein is CASSQEWTGVSYGYTF.

Only a few counts were recorded for this clonotype. This sequence joins TRBV6-5 and TRBJ1-6; the match to TRBD1 covers 8 bases. This CDR3 is 18 amino acids long. Germline V gene data show CDR1 as MNHEY and CDR2 as SVGAGI. Trimming removed 6 bases from V and 0 bases from J; junction bases left unmatched: 10. The CDR3, as DNA: TGTGCCAGCAGGGTACAGGGGGACCCCCTCTCCTATAATTCACCCCTCCACTTT. Protein: CASRVQGDPLSYNSPLHF.

This sequence joins TRBV5-5 and TRBJ1-5, with TRBD1 matching over 9 bases. After removal of 4 bases from V and 6 bases from J, the junction contained 8 bases not matched to a gene. Per the germline V gene, CDR1 is SGHKS and CDR2 is YYEKEE (reference sequence). This CDR3 is built from 15 residues. CDR3 bases: TGTGCCAGCAGCCTGGGACAGGGAACCGCTCAGCCCCAGCATTTT. Translating gives CASSLGQGTAQPQHF.

This clonotype has a handful of counts. The rearrangement uses TRBV7-3 and TRBJ1-2; D remains ambiguous. V lost 2 bases to trimming and J lost 4 bases, with 5 bases between them. The CDR3 runs 12 residues. Per the germline V gene, CDR1 is SGHTA and CDR2 is FQGTGA. CDR3 coding DNA: TGTGCCAGCAGCTTAGATGGCTATGGCTACACCTTC. Translated: CASSLDGYGYTF.

The sample holds a few counts of this clonotype. The chain carries TRBV27 and TRBJ1-6; D is undetermined. The CDR3 extends over 13 amino acids. Trimming shortened V by 3 bases and J by 14 bases, and 14 bases separated the two germline ends. Germline-derived CDR1 and CDR2 are MNHEY and SMNVEV (reference sequence). The chain's CDR3 is CASSFLEPVSLHF. In DNA form, the CDR3 reads TGTGCCAGCAGTTTCTTGGAACCGGTATCCCTCCACTTT.

In this sample, this clonotype turned up a few times. The chain employs TRBV12-3 or TRBV12-4 and TRBJ2-2; 9 bases are shared with TRBD2. The J segment lost 2 bases and the V segment lost 11 bases, leaving 9 bases of the junction unmatched. CDR3 length: 15 residues. The CDR3 here is CAFFPSGDNTGELFF. The CDR3 DNA is TGTGCCTTCTTCCCTAGCGGGGACAACACCGGGGAGCTGTTTTTT.